This T cell receptor beta chain came from a study of T cell repertoires in cytomegalovirus infection (dated by TCRdb to 2018 to 2020). A note on the overall study: Alongside well-studied HLA-B-restricted epitopes, the peptide stimulations were aimed at recently identified HLA-C-restricted CMV epitopes, whose presentation resists viral immunomodulation. Because public TCR beta signatures pointed to carriage of CMV infection together with the matching HLA type, the HLA type of each donor mattered for the analysis.

The sample's treatment or condition label, in plain terms: in vitro stimulation with specific CMV peptide epitopes to enrich CMV-specific T cells. Sequencing instrument: Illumina HiSeq 1500. TCRdb reprocessed the public reads (quality trimming at Q25 with fastp, clone calling with MiXCR) and kept in-frame beta chains. Identical CDR3 protein sequences are pooled into one entry, listed with their most common genes and DNA. The sample data list about 340,000 distinct CDR3 sequences, and just under 30% of these were observed just once. Clones ranked in the top ten supply 20% of the sample. Trimming takes 5 bases off V and 13 bases off J; junction bases not matched to a gene: 7. From the cysteine up to the phenylalanine, the CDR3 has a length of 13 residues. Only the CDR3 DNA stays, 39 bases, in frame from base 1. The germline V gene (reference sequence) gives CDR1 as MNHEY and CDR2 as SMNVEV. Overall study results and their limits: In both this cohort and an independent cohort of several hundred donors, the cumulative frequency of public TCR beta family members distinguished carriers of CMV infection plus the relevant HLA type. The ex vivo response was dominated by HLA-C-restricted CMV-specific TCR beta clonotypes, which also provided the single most frequent clonotype in two of eight donors.

For this clonotype: This clone's antigen is unknown. Base qualities are not at hand, and no much larger clone is one base apart.

The sample here was cultured PBMCs, taken from culture after CMV antigen stimulation. This sequence uses TRBV27 and TRBJ1-6; the central 8 bases match TRBD1. The source of this sequence is a human donor in good health (CMV status not recorded). Some clones in this sample may be carry-over from other donors' samples. The CDR3 corresponds to CASSGGQGPPLHF. The bases read TGTGCCAGCAGTGGAGGACAGGGTCCTCCCCTCCACTTT.